The source of this T cell receptor (beta chain) is a study of blood T cell repertoires in COVID-19. Study in general: Some COVID-19 samples were acute and others convalescent; all came from the United States, Italy and Spain. T cells, B-cell-depleted T cells, or PBMCs supplied cDNA or gDNA.

Across about two dozen US areas, participants ranged in age from about 18 to 90 years. Germline loops: CDR1 SGHNT, CDR2 YYREEE (reference sequence). J was trimmed by 2 bases and V by 4 bases; bases with no gene match: 8. The CDR3 spans 16 residues. Sequenced by immunoSEQ multiplex PCR; TCRdb stores in-frame clones only, minus some. The table has 150,000 to 200,000 clones, approximately 81% seen once. The source is a man aged 55 to 69 who had recovered from COVID-19. The sequencing sample was made of PBMCs or T cells enriched from blood (not recorded which). The J gene is TRBJ2-1, the V gene TRBV5-4, with TRBD2 matching over 8 bases. The CDR3 loop reads CASSLGGLAAYNEQFF. In nucleotides, the CDR3 is TGTGCCAGCAGCCTTGGCGGACTAGCCGCCTACAATGAGCAGTTCTTC. Full variable domain (missing parts from reference TRBV5-4 and TRBJ2-1): ETGVTQSPTHLIKTRGQQVTLRCSSQSGHNTVSWYQQALGQGPQFIFQYYREEENGRGNFPPRFSGLQFPNYSSELNVNALELDDSALYLCASSLGGLAAYNEQFFGPGTRLTVL.